This T cell receptor beta chain was found in a study of T cell repertoires in cytomegalovirus infection. Study background: HLA-B-restricted CMV epitopes that are well studied were used alongside recently identified HLA-C-restricted ones. From public TCR beta signatures came an indication of both CMV infection and matching HLA type.

This clonotype came up a few times. Its antigen is currently unknown. Looked up from germline, CDR1 is MNHNS and CDR2 is SASEGT. V lost 3 bases to trimming and J lost 12 bases; unmatched junction nucleotides: 19. This CDR3 region has 18 residues. TCRdb re-called the reads with MiXCR, one entry per CDR3 protein. The data hold about 470,000 distinct CDR3 sequences, with about 44% observed a single time. Study results and caveats: It was HLA-C-restricted CMV-specific TCR beta clonotypes that dominated the response ex vivo. Cumulated frequencies of public TCR beta families served to identify carriers of CMV plus the relevant HLA.

The chain joins TRBV6-1 to TRBJ1-4, with 10 bases matching TRBD1. The specimen comprised cultured PBMCs, sampled from culture after CMV antigen stimulation. This clonotype was sampled from a human donor in good health (CMV status not recorded). Some clones in this sample may be carry-over from other donors' samples. CDR3 residues: CASSDVDRGRWSVRELFF. The CDR3 DNA follows: TGTGCCAGCAGTGACGTAGACAGGGGGCGGTGGTCGGTGCGAGAACTGTTTTTT.